This passage covers 9 T cell receptor beta chains from one sample sequenced in a study of beta chain features in type 1 diabetes. Since all of the isolated RNA was reverse transcribed, expressed TCRB transcripts were what got sequenced. Data came from immunoSEQ multiplex PCR; TCRdb stores just in-frame clones and leaves some out. The sample carries hundreds of thousands of clones, over 9.5% recorded once. Input material: naive CD4+ T cells from blood. The receptors stem from a woman between 18 and 29 years old in good health.

The V gene is TRBV7-8, the J gene TRBJ2-5; no reliable D call. V gave up 2 bases and J gave up 5 bases, with 9 bases separating them. The germline V gene has CDR1 SGHVS and CDR2 FQNEAQ. The CDR3 totals 13 residues. As DNA, the CDR3 is TGTGCCAGCAGCTTAAGGGCTACGGAGACCCAGTACTTC. Translation: CASSLRATETQYF.

This rearrangement joins TRBV7-9 to TRBJ2-7; 10 bases line up with TRBD2. Per germline, CDR1 SEHNR and CDR2 FQNEAQ (reference sequence). The CDR3 runs to 16 residues. V lost 0 bases, J lost 4 bases, and 6 bases stayed unmatched. The CDR3 DNA reads TGTGCCAGCAGCTTAGCGAGGGCTAGCGGGAGATACGAGCAGTACTTC. Residues: CASSLARASGRYEQYF.

The chain employs TRBV2 and TRBJ1-2, with D tentatively TRBD1 (6 bases). CDR3 length: 12 residues. Germline V gene sequence: CDR1 SNHLY, CDR2 FYNNEI. With 5 bases removed from V and 8 bases from J, the gap between germline ends came to 12 bases. The CDR3: CASSQDRGGYTF. The CDR3 nucleotides are TGTGCCAGCAGTCAGGACAGAGGAGGCTACACCTTC.

This clone was counted between two and nine times. The gene calls are TRBV5-1 and TRBJ2-7; TRBD1 aligns across 12 bases. After removal of 5 bases from V and 3 bases from J, the junction contained 6 bases not matched to a gene. Germline loops: CDR1 SGHRS, CDR2 YFSETQ. CDR3 length: 15 amino acids. The CDR3 coding sequence is TGCGCCAGCAGACCAGGGACAGGGGGCTTCTACGAGCAGTACTTC. Its protein product is CASRPGTGGFYEQYF.

The V and J genes are TRBV29-1 and TRBJ2-1, with D uncertain. There are 13 residues in the CDR3. V was shortened by 4 bases and J by 0 bases, with 7 bases between the two germline ends. Germline V gives CDR1 SQVTM, CDR2 ANQGSEA. The chain's CDR3 is CSVVGDSYNEQFF. The CDR3 DNA follows: TGCAGCGTTGTAGGTGACTCCTACAATGAGCAGTTCTTC.

This clone was seen a handful of times. The J gene is TRBJ1-3, the V gene TRBV25-1; no clear D. V was cut by 6 bases and J by 1 base, with 7 bases left in between. The CDR3 extends over 13 amino acids. Germline CDR1 and CDR2: MGHDK and SYGVNS. This CDR3 reads CASRVSSGNTIYF. The DNA for the CDR3 is TGTGCCAGCAGGGTTTCGTCTGGAAACACCATATATTTT.

V usage is TRBV29-1 and J usage is TRBJ1-1, with 9 bases matching TRBD1. In germline, CDR1 is SQVTM, CDR2 ANQGSEA. CDR3 size: 14 residues. V was pared by 6 bases and J by 6 bases, with 11 bases of the junction left unmatched. The CDR3 DNA is TGCAGCGTCTGGGGGGGACAGGGATCCCCTGAAGCTTTCTTT. This sequence encodes CSVWGGQGSPEAFF. The full variable domain, with the rest looked up from reference TRBV29-1 and TRBJ1-1, is SAVISQKPSRDICQRGTSLTIQCQVDSQVTMMFWYRQQPGQSLTLIATANQGSEATYESGFVIDKFPISRPNLTFSTLTVSNMSPEDSSIYLCSVWGGQGSPEAFFGQGTRLTVV.

This clone has more than one count but fewer than ten. This chain joins TRBV9 and TRBJ1-3; D gene unclear. The CDR3 length is 14 residues. V was shortened by 0 bases and J by 2 bases, with 6 bases between the two germline ends. Germline-derived CDR1 and CDR2 are SGDLS and YYNGEE. For the CDR3, the DNA is TGTGCCAGCAGCGTAGAGGAGACTGGAAACACCATATATTTT. Its translation: CASSVEETGNTIYF.

A word on this clone: This same CDR3 is encoded by further DNA sequences in the sample. The genes are TRBV18 and TRBJ1-1; D call uncertain. V lost 3 bases to trimming and J lost 5 bases, with 10 bases between them. CDR3 size: 13 residues. The germline gives CDR1 KGHSH, CDR2 LQKENI. CDR3 sequence (DNA): TGTGCCAGCTCACCGTCAGGAGGAACTGAAGCTTTCTTT. Its translation: CASSPSGGTEAFF.